The 17 T cell receptor beta chains in this list originate from one sample, sequenced in a study of T cells after yellow fever vaccination. TCRdb re-derived calls from the 5' RACE reads in MiXCR, one entry per CDR3 protein. Of more than 300,000 distinct CDR3 sequences listed, roughly 10% were seen once; the top ten hold approximately 3.3%. This specimen was CD4+ T cells sorted from PBMCs, taken 45 days after the yellow fever booster vaccination. The source of these receptors is a man between 18 and 35 years old who received the YFV17D yellow fever vaccine.

The gene calls are TRBV20-1 and TRBJ2-7, with TRBD1 matching over 8 bases. The V and J ends lost 5 bases and 2 bases, in that order; junction bases with no gene match: 5. Looked up from germline, CDR1 is DFQATT and CDR2 is SNEGSKA (reference sequence). This CDR3 region has 13 residues. CDR3 in DNA: TGCAGTGCTGAAGCACAGGGGGCCTACGAGCAGTACGTC. Protein: CSAEAQGAYEQYV.

This clonotype was found a few times. The gene calls are TRBV5-1 and TRBJ1-3; D is ambiguous. In germline, CDR1 is SGHRS, CDR2 YFSETQ. Trimming cost V 2 bases and J 0 bases, with 12 bases left between them. The CDR3 consists of 16 residues. In nucleotides, the CDR3 is TGCGCCAGCAGCTTTGGCCAGGTATACTCTGGAAACACCATATATTTT. This sequence encodes CASSFGQVYSGNTIYF.

In its sample, this clonotype was seen a few times. The chain couples TRBV4-3 to TRBJ1-1, with D unresolved. The CDR3 covers 14 residues. Germline CDR1 reads LGHNA; CDR2 reads YSLEER. V was shortened by 4 bases and J by 5 bases, with 14 bases between the two germline ends. CDR3 nucleotide sequence: TGCGCCAGCAGCCCAGCGGGGAAGTGGACTGAAGCTTTCTTT. It is translated as CASSPAGKWTEAFF.

V is TRBV5-1 and J is TRBJ1-2; TRBD1 might be the D (6 bases). Germline CDR1 and CDR2: SGHRS and YFSETQ. V gave up 0 bases and J gave up 4 bases, with 10 bases separating them. The CDR3 runs 14 residues. In DNA, the CDR3 is TGCGCCAGCAGCTTGGAGGACAGCATCTATGGCTACACCTTC. Translating it yields CASSLEDSIYGYTF.

The J gene is TRBJ2-1, the V gene TRBV7-2; D is possibly TRBD2 (5 bases). V gave up 4 bases and J gave up 0 bases, with 19 bases separating them. The CDR3 length is 18 residues. In germline, CDR1 is SGHTA, CDR2 FQGNSA. CDR3 bases: TGTGCCAGCAGCTCCGGGCTAGCAGCTCATCGCTCCTACAATGAGCAGTTCTTC. Encoded protein: CASSSGLAAHRSYNEQFF.

This clonotype was seen more than once but under ten times. The rearrangement joins TRBV5-1 to TRBJ1-4; possibly TRBD1 for D (6 bases). Germline lookup yields CDR1 SGHRS and CDR2 YFSETQ. V lost 7 bases, J lost 3 bases, and 13 bases lay in between. The CDR3 loop spans 14 amino acids. CDR3 residues: CASAHRGANEKLFF. The CDR3 bases are TGCGCCAGCGCCCATAGGGGGGCTAATGAAAAACTGTTTTTT.

This clonotype was counted ten times or more. The chain links TRBV5-1 to TRBJ2-1; possible D gene TRBD2, 5 bases. Germline V gene sequence: CDR1 SGHRS, CDR2 YFSETQ. CDR3 length: 13 residues. Trimming removed 1 base at V and 4 bases at J, with 6 bases between. The CDR3 is CASSLSGYNEQFF. As DNA, the CDR3 is TGCGCCAGCAGCTTGTCGGGATACAATGAGCAGTTCTTC.

This clonotype was observed a few times. This chain uses TRBV5-6 with TRBJ2-1; D not certain. CDR1 SGHDT and CDR2 YYEEEE come from the germline V gene. The ends were cut back, 1 base at V and 9 bases at J, with 8 bases in the middle. This CDR3 is built from 12 residues. The CDR3 nucleotides read TGTGCCAGCAGCTTGCTTACGGGTGAGCAGTTCTTC. Translating it yields CASSLLTGEQFF.

This sequence joins TRBV28 and TRBJ1-1, with a weak D call TRBD1 (5 bases). V dropped 2 bases and J dropped 3 bases, with 19 bases sitting between them. CDR3 size: 17 residues. CDR1 and CDR2 (germline): MDHEN, SYDVKM. CDR3 protein: CASSLVGRVGTDTEAFF. In nucleotides, the CDR3 is TGTGCCAGCAGTTTAGTCGGCAGGGTCGGAACGGACACTGAAGCTTTCTTT.

The sample holds a few counts of this clonotype. The chain employs TRBV2 and TRBJ1-6; D ambiguous. The CDR3 has 15 amino acids. V dropped 7 bases and J dropped 5 bases, with 15 bases sitting between them. In germline, CDR1 is SNHLY, CDR2 FYNNEI. In DNA form, the CDR3 reads TGTGCCAGCAAGAGTGAAGGGAGCGATAATTCACCCCTCCACTTT. This encodes CASKSEGSDNSPLHF.

The table lists this clonotype with a few counts. The gene calls are TRBV27 and TRBJ2-3; 13 bases map to TRBD2. There are 17 residues in the CDR3. Germline CDR1 is MNHEY and CDR2 is SMNVEV (reference sequence). Trimming removed 4 bases from V and 4 bases from J; junction bases left unmatched: 8. CDR3 DNA sequence: TGTGCCAGCAGTTCCCCGGGACTAGCGGGGCTGGCAGATACGCAGTATTTT. Encoded protein: CASSSPGLAGLADTQYF.

This clonotype was observed many times. The rearrangement links TRBV5-1 to TRBJ2-2; D might be TRBD1 (6 bases). Germline V gene sequence: CDR1 SGHRS, CDR2 YFSETQ. The CDR3 consists of 15 residues. V was cut by 4 bases and J by 4 bases, with 14 bases left in between. The CDR3 nucleotides are TGCGCCAGCAGCCCCGGGGACACTGGCACCGGGGAGCTGTTTTTT. It encodes CASSPGDTGTGELFF.

This chain uses TRBV6-1 with TRBJ1-1, with 10 nucleotides matching TRBD1. This CDR3 contains 14 residues. The V segment lost 10 bases and the J segment 5 bases; nucleotides outside the gene matches: 10. CDR1 and CDR2 (germline): MNHNS, SASEGT. The chain's CDR3 is CATRGDRGYTEAFF. DNA of the CDR3: TGTGCCACCAGGGGGGACAGGGGATATACTGAAGCTTTCTTT.

This clonotype was picked up a small number of times. This chain joins TRBV6-2 or TRBV6-3 and TRBJ2-7, with TRBD1 identical over 9 bases. The CDR3 is made up of 15 amino acids. The trim removed 8 bases at V and 1 base at J, leaving 9 bases unmatched. CDR1 and CDR2 (germline): MNHEY, SVGEGT. CDR3 DNA sequence: TGTGCCAGCCGCCCGGGACAGGGAAATTCCTACGAGCAGTACGTC. This gives the protein CASRPGQGNSYEQYV.

This clonotype has a handful of counts. The genes are TRBV9 and TRBJ2-3, with a weak D call TRBD1 (5 bases). The CDR3 spans 16 residues. With 0 bases removed from V and 0 bases from J, the gap between germline ends came to 11 bases. Germline CDR1 and CDR2: SGDLS and YYNGEE. The CDR3 sequence is CASSVGGARSTDTQYF. CDR3 nucleotide sequence: TGTGCCAGCAGCGTAGGGGGCGCCCGTAGCACAGATACGCAGTATTTT.

This clonotype was detected a few times. The V gene is TRBV4-3, the J gene TRBJ2-1; D gene uncertain. Trimming left V 0 bases short and J 6 bases short, with 9 bases between. The V gene's germline CDR1 is LGHNA and CDR2 YSLEER. The CDR3 loop spans 14 amino acids. CDR3 in amino acids: CASSQDPVGNEQFF. In DNA form, the CDR3 reads TGCGCCAGCAGCCAAGATCCGGTGGGCAATGAGCAGTTCTTC.

This clonotype was counted ten times or more. In DNA form, the CDR3 reads TGCGCCAGCAGTGAAGGACAGAATGAAAAACTGTTTTTT. Its translation: CASSEGQNEKLFF. The J gene is TRBJ1-4, the V gene TRBV5-1; tentatively, D is TRBD1 (6 bases). The CDR3 is 13 amino acids. CDR1 and CDR2 from the germline V gene are SGHRS and YFSETQ. The V end was cut by 5 bases, the J end by 5 bases, with 10 bases between.